Listed here are 17 T cell receptor beta chains from one sample, sequenced in a study of shared clonotypes between healthy human individuals. TCRdb keeps only in-frame clones here, not all; method: immunoSEQ multiplex PCR. The sample holds 2 million or so clones; over 85% are singletons and the top ten take 0.13%. Sequencing was done on a sample of naive CD4+ T cells sorted from blood. The subset denotes: CD45RA+ positively selected. The origin of the receptors is a man aged 18 to 35 in good health.

The CDR3 sequence is CASSDSMRSSDLSYEQYF. CDR3 in DNA: TGTGCCAGCAGTGACTCAATGAGGTCTTCCGACCTCTCCTACGAGCAGTACTTC. This chain links TRBV6-4 with TRBJ2-7; D not certain. Trimming stripped 0 bases from V and 0 bases from J, with 18 bases between. There are 18 residues in the CDR3. Germline loops: CDR1 MRHNA, CDR2 SNTAGT.

This chain connects TRBV7-6 to TRBJ2-1; possibly TRBD2 for D (5 bases). The germline V gene has CDR1 SGHVS and CDR2 FNYEAQ. The V end lost 4 bases, the J end lost 9 bases, and 7 bases lay between the germline ends. The CDR3 sequence is 11 residues long. Written as DNA, the CDR3 is TGTGCCAGCAGCTCAGAGGGTGAGCAGTTCTTC. This translates into CASSSEGEQFF.

With regard to this clone: This sample includes further DNA sequences coding for the same CDR3. The CDR3 is CASSFLGGAFF. The CDR3 DNA is TGTGCCAGCAGTTTTTTGGGAGGAGCTTTCTTT. V and J are TRBV28 and TRBJ1-1, with D uncertain. The CDR3 loop spans 11 amino acids. V was pared by 3 bases and J by 10 bases, with 9 bases between. Germline V gene data show CDR1 as MDHEN and CDR2 as SYDVKM. The full variable domain, in which reference TRBV28 and TRBJ1-1 provide the parts outside the CDR3, is DVKVTQSSRYLVKRTGEKVFLECVQDMDHENMFWYRQDPGLGLRLIYFSYDVKMKEKGDIPEGYSVSREKKERFSLILESASTNQTSMYLCASSFLGGAFFGQGTRLTVV.

The genes are TRBV10-3 and TRBJ1-2; possible D gene TRBD1, 6 bases. The CDR3 contains 14 residues. V was cut by 10 bases and J by 4 bases, with 19 bases left in between. CDR1 is ENHRY and CDR2 is SYGVKD in the germline V gene. The CDR3 DNA is TGTGCCAACTCGGACACAGGGCCTGGCTATGGCTACACCTTC. Translation: CANSDTGPGYGYTF.

The V gene is TRBV28, the J gene TRBJ2-3, with D maybe TRBD2 (7 bases). V lost 5 bases and J lost 0, with 12 bases in between. CDR1 MDHEN and CDR2 SYDVKM come from the germline V gene. This CDR3 has 15 amino acids. Here the CDR3 reads CASSAGGHSTDTQYF. CDR3 bases: TGTGCCAGCAGTGCCGGGGGGCACAGCACAGATACGCAGTATTTT.

This chain joins TRBV30 and TRBJ2-3, with TRBD2 matching 7 bases. The CDR3 spans 14 residues. The ends lost 3 bases at V and 6 bases at J; junction bases unmatched: 9. Germline V gene sequence: CDR1 GTSNPN, CDR2 SVGIG (reference sequence). The CDR3: CAWRAGLTSDTQYF. The CDR3 bases are TGTGCCTGGAGGGCGGGACTAACGTCTGATACGCAGTATTTT.

In its sample, this clone was seen once. The CDR3 region is CSVGQGVDEQYF. The CDR3 region has the DNA TGCAGCGTAGGACAGGGTGTCGACGAGCAGTACTTC. The rearrangement uses TRBV29-1 and TRBJ2-7, with 8 bases lining up with TRBD1. This CDR3 region has 12 residues. Germline-derived CDR1 and CDR2 are SQVTM and ANQGSEA. J was trimmed by 5 bases and V by 6 bases; bases with no gene match: 6.

This chain's CDR3 is CASSLATAGLSYEQYF. The CDR3 nucleotides read TGCGCCAGCAGCTTGGCCACGGCAGGTCTATCCTACGAGCAGTACTTC. This chain joins TRBV5-1 and TRBJ2-7; D gene ambiguous. The CDR3 has 16 residues. Germline V gene data show CDR1 as SGHRS and CDR2 as YFSETQ. Trimming stripped 0 bases from V and 1 base from J, with 14 bases between.

CDR3 residues: CASRALGTDTQYF. CDR3 sequence (DNA): TGTGCCAGCAGAGCACTAGGAACAGATACGCAGTATTTT. V and J are TRBV27 and TRBJ2-3; TRBD2 might be the D (5 bases). Germline assignment: CDR1 MNHEY and CDR2 SMNVEV (reference sequence). V was shortened by 6 bases and J by 3 bases, with 10 bases between the two germline ends. The CDR3 contains 13 residues.

The CDR3 bases are TGTGCCAGCAGCCAAGGGGGGACAGGGGTTCCCTCCGAGCAGTACTTC. Translation: CASSQGGTGVPSEQYF. The chain uses TRBV14 and TRBJ2-7, with 10 bases lining up with TRBD1. Germline V lookup: CDR1 SGHDN, CDR2 FVKESK. Losses at the gene ends were 1 base for V and 6 bases for J; bases not matched to a gene: 9. This CDR3 is 16 amino acids long.

This chain links TRBV30 with TRBJ2-7; D remains ambiguous. This CDR3 region has 13 residues. Trimming took 5 bases from V and 1 from J, leaving 12 bases between them. Germline-derived CDR1 and CDR2 are GTSNPN and SVGIG (reference sequence). This CDR3 is CAWVHQVSYEQYF. DNA of the CDR3: TGTGCCTGGGTCCACCAGGTTTCCTACGAGCAGTACTTC.

This chain links TRBV18 with TRBJ1-4, with 7 bases identical to TRBD1. Germline V lookup: CDR1 KGHSH, CDR2 LQKENI. V lost 3 bases and J lost 5; bases outside the gene matches: 6. The CDR3 runs to 15 residues. The CDR3 protein is CASSPEGQPNEKLFF. DNA for the CDR3: TGTGCCAGCTCACCCGAGGGACAGCCGAATGAAAAACTGTTTTTT.

V usage is TRBV27 and J usage is TRBJ2-7; D may match TRBD1 or TRBD2 (5 bases each). CDR3 size: 14 residues. Trimming took 5 bases from V and 2 from J, leaving 13 bases between them. From germline, CDR1 is MNHEY and CDR2 SMNVEV (reference sequence). As DNA, the CDR3 is TGTGCCAGCAGTCCTGGGACGGTTACCTACGAGCAGTACTTC. Translation: CASSPGTVTYEQYF.

The gene calls are TRBV7-2 and TRBJ2-7; a weak D match, TRBD2 (6 bases). The CDR3 is 15 amino acids. Germline values: CDR1 SGHTA, CDR2 FQGNSA. The V end was cut by 5 bases, the J end by 2 bases, with 16 bases between. The DNA for the CDR3 is TGTGCCAGCAGCATCCTCTCGGGAGCCCCCTACGAGCAGTACTTC. Amino acids: CASSILSGAPYEQYF.

This chain links TRBV5-1 with TRBJ1-6, with D perhaps TRBD1 (5 bases). Germline-derived CDR1 and CDR2 are SGHRS and YFSETQ. The CDR3 is 15 amino acids. The V end lost 0 bases, the J end lost 14 bases, and 18 bases lay between the germline ends. CDR3 DNA: TGCGCCAGCAGCTTGGACAGTTTAGACGGGGGTTCCCTCCACTTT. This codes for CASSLDSLDGGSLHF.

The chain couples TRBV27 to TRBJ1-2, with 7 bases fitting TRBD1. V shed 5 bases and J 0 bases; nucleotides not matched to a gene: 6. The CDR3 spans 15 residues. CDR1 is MNHEY, CDR2 SMNVEV, per germline (reference sequence). DNA of the CDR3: TGTGCCAGCAGTCCCTCGGGACAGACTAACTATGGCTACACCTTC. This encodes CASSPSGQTNYGYTF.

V gene TRBV5-1 combines with J gene TRBJ1-4, with D hard to call. V lost 3 bases and J 0 bases, leaving 12 bases between the germline ends. CDR1 is SGHRS and CDR2 is YFSETQ in the germline V gene. CDR3 length equals 16 residues. CDR3 sequence reads: CASSSLTGATNEKLFF. The CDR3 nucleotides are TGCGCCAGCAGCTCCCTTACCGGGGCAACTAATGAAAAACTGTTTTTT.